These T cell receptor beta chains were read from a single sample in a study of blood T cell repertoires in COVID-19. TCRdb's copy holds only in-frame clones and misses some; the assay was immunoSEQ multiplex PCR. In the table there are 160,000 or so clones, 70% to 90% of which are singletons. Sequencing was done on a sample of peripheral blood. These receptors were obtained from a human donor in a cohort sampled during active COVID-19. CDR3s include the opening cysteine and the closing phenylalanine or tryptophan. The order of the fields is D gene, V gene, J gene, clone size, CDR3 protein, CDR3 DNA. A D gene is named only where the DNA matches it firmly. Not all rows give a size; the values are once, few, many and, for expanded clones, a class.

TRBD2	TRBV7-2	TRBJ2-1	.	CASSPGGAGMEQFF	TGTGCCAGCAGCCCCGGGGGGGCGGGGATGGAGCAGTTCTTC
.	TRBV6-2/TRBV6-3	TRBJ1-1	.	CASSLRGTEAFF	TGTGCCAGCAGCCTCAGGGGCACTGAAGCTTTCTTT
TRBD2	TRBV4-3	TRBJ2-3	.	CASSQETGGTQYF	TGCGCCAGCAGCCAAGAGACGGGAGGTACGCAGTATTTT
.	TRBV7-9	TRBJ2-7	once	CASSLVGSESYEQYF	TGTGCCAGCAGCTTAGTTGGTAGCGAGTCCTACGAGCAGTACTTC
.	TRBV6-1	TRBJ1-1	.	CASSEGRPGLGAFF	TGTGCCAGCAGTGAAGGTCGGCCGGGACTTGGAGCTTTCTTT
.	TRBV15	TRBJ1-5	.	CATSRGEVRNQPQHF	TGTGCCACCAGCAGAGGGGAGGTACGTAATCAGCCCCAGCATTTT
.	TRBV19	TRBJ1-5	.	CASSPDPGQPQHF	TGTGCCAGTAGTCCCGACCCCGGGCAGCCCCAGCATTTT
.	TRBV12-3/TRBV12-4	TRBJ1-1	.	CASSRLQGAEAFF	TGTGCCAGCAGTCGCTTACAGGGTGCTGAAGCTTTCTTT
TRBD2	TRBV7-2	TRBJ2-3	.	CASSILLAGVDTQYF	TGTGCCAGCAGCATCCTACTAGCGGGGGTGGATACGCAGTATTTT
.	TRBV5-4	TRBJ2-7	few	CASSRREDINEQYF	TGTGCCAGCAGCCGTCGCGAGGACATTAACGAGCAGTACTTC
.	TRBV7-2	TRBJ1-5	.	CASSLNRDQPQHF	TGTGCCAGCAGCTTAAACAGGGATCAGCCCCAGCATTTT
.	TRBV6-1	TRBJ1-1	.	CASSEWVGRAFF	TGTGCCAGCAGTGAATGGGTAGGGAGAGCTTTCTTT
.	TRBV18	TRBJ2-2	.	CASSPSREAGELFF	TGTGCCAGCTCACCATCGAGGGAGGCCGGGGAGCTGTTTTTT
TRBD2	TRBV20-1	TRBJ2-2	.	CSASAAGGPRTGELFF	TGCAGTGCTAGTGCTGCGGGGGGGCCGCGAACCGGGGAGCTGTTTTTT
.	TRBV19	TRBJ1-2	.	CASSTRDKGGYTF	TGTGCCAGTAGTACCCGGGACAAAGGAGGCTACACCTTC
TRBD1	TRBV11-2	TRBJ1-2	.	CASSRTGDRGYTF	TGTGCCAGCAGCCGGACAGGGGACAGGGGCTACACCTTC
TRBD1	TRBV5-6	TRBJ1-1	.	CASSSTGGGMNTEAFF	TGTGCCAGCAGCTCTACAGGGGGTGGCATGAACACTGAAGCTTTCTTT
.	TRBV27	TRBJ2-7	.	CASSLSLSYEQYF	TGTGCCAGCAGTTTAAGCCTCTCCTACGAGCAGTACTTC
.	TRBV20-1	TRBJ2-1	few	CSAVGGGQFF	TGCAGTGCTGTAGGGGGGGGGCAGTTCTTC
.	TRBV7-2	TRBJ2-3	.	CASSLLASDTQYF	TGTGCCAGCAGCTTACTAGCTTCAGATACGCAGTATTTT
TRBD1	TRBV7-2	TRBJ2-1	.	CASSLSTGSNEQFF	TGTGCCAGCAGCCTCTCGACAGGGTCGAATGAGCAGTTCTTC
.	TRBV7-6	TRBJ2-3	few	CASSRGGSSTDTQYF	TGTGCCAGCAGCCGAGGAGGCTCTAGCACAGATACGCAGTATTTT
TRBD1	TRBV5-4	TRBJ1-2	.	CASRSGQGDGYTF	TGTGCCAGCAGGTCGGGACAGGGGGATGGCTACACCTTC
.	TRBV7-7	TRBJ2-1	once	CASSLQIRGGEQFF	TGTGCTAGCAGCTTACAAATTAGGGGGGGCGAGCAGTTCTTC
.	TRBV6-1	TRBJ1-3	few	CASSEASGSGNTIYF	TGTGCCAGCAGTGAAGCGTCCGGGTCTGGAAACACCATATATTTT
.	TRBV10-3	TRBJ2-7	.	CAISESTVEQYF	TGTGCCATCAGTGAGTCGACAGTTGAGCAGTACTTC
.	TRBV13	TRBJ2-7	.	CASSTSMGAYEQYF	TGTGCCAGCAGCACCTCAATGGGAGCCTACGAGCAGTACTTC
TRBD2	TRBV10-3	TRBJ2-1	.	CAISGLAGGLYNEQFF	TGTGCCATCAGCGGACTAGCGGGAGGGCTGTACAATGAGCAGTTCTTC
.	TRBV18	TRBJ1-2	.	CASSPPGGTNYGYTF	TGTGCCAGCTCACCGCCGGGGGGCACGAACTATGGCTACACCTTC
.	TRBV28	TRBJ2-7	many	CASRRGPGEQYF	TGTGCCAGCAGACGTGGGCCGGGGGAGCAGTACTTC
TRBD1	TRBV27	TRBJ1-1	.	CASGLTGWDTEAFF	TGTGCCAGCGGCCTGACAGGGTGGGACACTGAAGCTTTCTTT
TRBD1	TRBV29-1	TRBJ1-2	.	CSATPGQAYEGYTF	TGCAGCGCCACCCCGGGACAGGCCTATGAGGGCTACACCTTC
.	TRBV4-2	TRBJ1-3	.	CASSQERAEGIPGNTIYF	TGTGCCAGCAGCCAAGAGAGGGCGGAGGGGATACCCGGAAACACCATATATTTT
TRBD1	TRBV2	TRBJ1-1	.	CASRIRQGQGTEAFF	TGTGCCAGCAGGATCCGACAGGGTCAGGGTACTGAAGCTTTCTTT
.	TRBV7-8	TRBJ2-1	.	CASSLEVAPDNEQFF	TGTGCCAGCAGCTTAGAAGTTGCACCAGACAATGAGCAGTTCTTC
TRBD1	TRBV5-6	TRBJ2-7	.	CASSKTGSSYEQYF	TGTGCCAGCAGCAAGACAGGGAGCTCCTACGAGCAGTACTTC
.	TRBV28	TRBJ2-3	.	CASSPTGRVTDTQYF	TGTGCCAGCAGTCCCACAGGGAGAGTAACAGATACGCAGTATTTT
.	TRBV5-1	TRBJ1-2	.	CASSLSQAYGYTF	TGCGCCAGCAGCTTGAGCCAGGCCTATGGCTACACCTTC
.	TRBV7-9	TRBJ1-1	.	CASSSQGVMNTEAFF	TGTGCCAGCAGCTCACAGGGAGTCATGAACACTGAAGCTTTCTTT
TRBD2	TRBV4-3	TRBJ2-7	.	CASSQATTSVSYEQYF	TGCGCCAGCAGCCAAGCAACGACTAGCGTCTCCTACGAGCAGTACTTC
.	TRBV20-1	TRBJ2-1	.	CSASFRGTGGEQFF	TGCAGTGCTAGTTTTAGGGGAACCGGCGGTGAGCAGTTCTTC
.	TRBV19	TRBJ2-7	.	CASSTRLNEQYF	TGTGCCAGTAGTACCCGACTAAACGAGCAGTACTTC
TRBD2	TRBV3-1/TRBV3-2	TRBJ2-2	.	CASSLRTSGTTGELFF	TGTGCCAGCAGCCTTCGGACTAGCGGGACCACCGGGGAGCTGTTTTTT
TRBD1	TRBV5-1	TRBJ1-6	once	CASRLNGRQGGSPLHF	TGCGCCAGCAGACTTAACGGTCGGCAGGGGGGTTCACCCCTCCACTTT
.	TRBV4-2	TRBJ1-1	.	CASSSKRGVNTEAFF	TGTGCCAGCAGCTCGAAGCGGGGAGTGAACACTGAAGCTTTCTTT
TRBD2	TRBV9	TRBJ2-6	.	CASSVATPGGVLTF	TGTGCCAGCAGCGTAGCTACCCCGGGGGGGGTCCTGACTTTC
TRBD1	TRBV25-1	TRBJ1-2	.	CASRGGGGYTF	TGTGCCAGCAGAGGGGGCGGGGGCTACACCTTC
.	TRBV28	TRBJ2-7	.	CASRDSTSPQYF	TGTGCCAGCAGGGACAGCACCTCCCCGCAGTACTTC
TRBD2	TRBV7-3	TRBJ2-5	.	CATGLLAGMWETQYF	TGTGCCACCGGGTTACTAGCGGGGATGTGGGAGACCCAGTACTTC
TRBD1	TRBV6-5	TRBJ2-1	.	CASRTGGRVNEQFF	TGTGCCAGCAGGACAGGGGGCAGGGTAAATGAGCAGTTCTTC